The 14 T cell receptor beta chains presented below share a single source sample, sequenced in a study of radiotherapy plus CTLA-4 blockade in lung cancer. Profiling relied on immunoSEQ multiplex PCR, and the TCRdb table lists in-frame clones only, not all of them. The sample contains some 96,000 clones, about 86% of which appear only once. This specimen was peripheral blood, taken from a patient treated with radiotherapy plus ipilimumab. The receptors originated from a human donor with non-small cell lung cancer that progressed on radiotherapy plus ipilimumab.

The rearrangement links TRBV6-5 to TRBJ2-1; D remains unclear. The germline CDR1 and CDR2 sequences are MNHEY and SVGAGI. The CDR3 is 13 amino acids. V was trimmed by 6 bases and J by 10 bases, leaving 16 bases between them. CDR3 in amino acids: CASRSLGPKEQFF. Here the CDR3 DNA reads TGTGCCAGCAGATCTTTAGGACCCAAGGAGCAGTTCTTC.

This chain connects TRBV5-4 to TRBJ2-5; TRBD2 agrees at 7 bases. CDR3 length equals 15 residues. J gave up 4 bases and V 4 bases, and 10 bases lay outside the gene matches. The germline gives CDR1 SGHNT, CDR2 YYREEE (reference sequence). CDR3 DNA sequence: TGTGCCAGCAGCCCGCCGGGACTAACAATAGAGACCCAGTACTTC. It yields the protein CASSPPGLTIETQYF.

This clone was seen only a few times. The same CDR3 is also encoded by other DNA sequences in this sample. The CDR3 sequence: CASSPLDRGPRDTEAFF. CDR3 nucleotides: TGTGCCAGCTCACCACTGGACAGGGGGCCCCGGGACACTGAAGCTTTCTTT. The chain combines TRBV18 with TRBJ1-1; 11 bases line up with TRBD1. Germline V gene sequence: CDR1 KGHSH, CDR2 LQKENI. Losses at the gene ends were 1 base for V and 3 bases for J; bases not matched to a gene: 7. CDR3 size: 17 residues.

This chain's CDR3 is CASAGQGQETQYF. In DNA, the CDR3 is TGCGCCAGCGCGGGACAGGGCCAAGAGACCCAGTACTTC. The chain recombines TRBV5-1 with TRBJ2-5; 9 bases align to TRBD1. This CDR3 is built from 13 residues. The germline gives CDR1 SGHRS, CDR2 YFSETQ. Germline trimming cut 7 bases from V and 1 base from J; bases unmatched to any gene: 2.

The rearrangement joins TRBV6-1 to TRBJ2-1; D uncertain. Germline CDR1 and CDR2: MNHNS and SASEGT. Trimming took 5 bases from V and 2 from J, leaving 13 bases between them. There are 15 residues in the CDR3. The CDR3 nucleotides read TGTGCCAGCAGTTCCGACGCCGAGCCCTACAATGAGCAGTTCTTC. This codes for CASSSDAEPYNEQFF.

The CDR3 region is CASGEINQPQHF. CDR3 sequence (DNA): TGTGCCAGTGGAGAGATTAATCAGCCCCAGCATTTT. V is TRBV27 and J is TRBJ1-5; D unclear. The CDR3 consists of 12 residues. CDR1 is MNHEY and CDR2 is SMNVEV in the germline V gene (reference sequence). The V end lost 9 bases, the J end lost 4 bases, and 10 bases lay between the germline ends.

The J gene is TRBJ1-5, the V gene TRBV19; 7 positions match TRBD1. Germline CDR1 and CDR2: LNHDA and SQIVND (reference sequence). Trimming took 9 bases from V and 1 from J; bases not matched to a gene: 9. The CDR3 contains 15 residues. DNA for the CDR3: TGTGCCAGCACCGACAGGGCGGGAAGCAATCAGCCCCAGCATTTT. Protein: CASTDRAGSNQPQHF.

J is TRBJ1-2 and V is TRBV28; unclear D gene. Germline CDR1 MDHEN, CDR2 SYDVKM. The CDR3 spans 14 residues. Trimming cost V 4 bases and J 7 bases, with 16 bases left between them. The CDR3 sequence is CASSSLGRSGGYTF. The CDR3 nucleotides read TGTGCCAGCAGTTCCCTGGGGAGGTCGGGTGGCTACACCTTC.

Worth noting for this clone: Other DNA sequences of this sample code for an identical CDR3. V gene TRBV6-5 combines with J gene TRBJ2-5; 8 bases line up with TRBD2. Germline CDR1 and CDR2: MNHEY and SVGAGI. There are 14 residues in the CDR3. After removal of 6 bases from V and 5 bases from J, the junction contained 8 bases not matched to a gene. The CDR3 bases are TGTGCCAGCAGCCCCGGACTAGCTCCGGAGACCCAGTACTTC. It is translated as CASSPGLAPETQYF.

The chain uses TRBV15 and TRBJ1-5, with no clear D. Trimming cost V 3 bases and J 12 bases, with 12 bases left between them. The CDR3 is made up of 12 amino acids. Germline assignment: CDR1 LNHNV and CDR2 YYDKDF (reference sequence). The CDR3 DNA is TGTGCCACCAGCAGCCCCCCGGGCGGCCAGCATTTT. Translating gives CATSSPPGGQHF.

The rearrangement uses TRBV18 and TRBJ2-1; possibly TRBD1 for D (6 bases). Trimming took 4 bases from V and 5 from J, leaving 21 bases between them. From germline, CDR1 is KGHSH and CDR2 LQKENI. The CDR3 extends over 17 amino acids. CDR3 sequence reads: CASSRLRGGRGNNEQFF. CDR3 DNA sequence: TGTGCCAGCTCACGGCTACGGGGCGGAAGGGGGAACAATGAGCAGTTCTTC.

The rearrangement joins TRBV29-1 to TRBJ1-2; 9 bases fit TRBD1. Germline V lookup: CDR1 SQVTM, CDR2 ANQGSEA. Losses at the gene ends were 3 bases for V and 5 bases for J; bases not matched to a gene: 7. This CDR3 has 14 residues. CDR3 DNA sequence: TGCAGCGTTGACCGGACCGGGACAGGGTATGGCTACACCTTC. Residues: CSVDRTGTGYGYTF.

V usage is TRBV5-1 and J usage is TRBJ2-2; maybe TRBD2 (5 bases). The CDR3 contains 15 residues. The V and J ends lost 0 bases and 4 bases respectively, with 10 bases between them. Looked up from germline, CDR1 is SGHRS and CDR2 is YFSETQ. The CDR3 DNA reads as TGCGCCAGCAGCTTGGTGCTAGCAGGCACCGGGGAGCTGTTTTTT. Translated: CASSLVLAGTGELFF. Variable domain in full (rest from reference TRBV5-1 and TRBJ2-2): KAGVTQTPRYLIKTRGQQVTLSCSPISGHRSVSWYQQTPGQGLQFLFEYFSETQRNKGNFPGRFSGRQFSNSRSEMNVSTLELGDSALYLCASSLVLAGTGELFFGEGSRLTVL.

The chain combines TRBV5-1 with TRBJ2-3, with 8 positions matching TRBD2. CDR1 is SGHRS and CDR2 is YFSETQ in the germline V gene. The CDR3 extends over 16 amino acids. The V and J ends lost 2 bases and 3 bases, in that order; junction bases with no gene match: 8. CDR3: CASSFPAGEGTDTQYF. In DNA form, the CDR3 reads TGCGCCAGCAGCTTCCCAGCGGGAGAGGGTACAGATACGCAGTATTTT.